The T cell receptor beta chain under discussion was sequenced for a study of cytomegalovirus exposure and HLA in healthy donors (dated 2017 in TCRdb). At the level of the whole study: In an earlier analysis of approximately 640 of the donors, around 300 Gb of sequence data and about 110 million unique TCR beta sequences from roughly 200 million T cells were reported. All discovery cohort repertoires had been generated on a single sequencing platform. Typing coverage varied by locus: roughly 620-640 donors for A, B, C, DRB1 and DQB1; roughly 500 for DQA1; more than 600 for DPA1; roughly 450 for DPB1. The study profiled the T cell repertoires of 666 subjects by immunosequencing and related them to cytomegalovirus serostatus. An early release that covered about 640 HLA-typed donors contained around 300 gigabases of sequencing data and approximately 85 million unique TCR sequences. The study was designed to test whether signatures of past pathogen exposure could be identified by cataloging public T cell receptors. Genome-wide SNP genotypes for about 60% of the roughly 670 donors were used in a later genetic analysis, which treated that subset as a discovery cohort. A separate validation cohort of roughly 130 different subjects was used in addition to the roughly 700-subject first cohort. Roughly five DR-DQ haplotypes were treated as single units for association and clustering because of strong linkage in the cohort. A later analysis re-examined previously published TCR beta repertoires from around 670 donors and added high-resolution HLA genotyping to investigate patterns of TCR occurrence. Class I and class II HLA loci were covered by the typing at four-digit resolution. Among the roughly 400 genotyped donors, around 81% belonged to the genetic ancestry cluster associated with self-reported Caucasian donors. The study combined high-throughput TCR immunosequencing, statistical association of individual TCRs with disease status, and machine learning to predict cytomegalovirus infection status. Among 398 genotyped donors of the cohort, an average of roughly 240,000 unique TCR beta nucleotide sequences were sequenced per donor, roughly a sixth of them non-productive. In an earlier analysis of a few hundred of the donors, high-throughput TCR beta sequencing was used to judge whether each TCR beta V gene segment behaved as functional or pseudogenic. In the later analysis, no new phenotypic data were used to find candidate immune exposures; instead, reliance was placed on TCR beta sequences and their occurrence across donors. Alongside the repertoire data, information on donor age, sex, ethnicity and CMV serostatus was compiled.

Note on this clone: The specificity of this receptor is unknown. One base away there is no much larger clone; base qualities are not given.

In total, roughly 710 healthy bone marrow donors made up the cohort. Cohort members were all nominally healthy when sampled, although unrecorded immune exposures were likely present. The donor was CMV seronegative and was included in the group of around 320 seronegative cohort members. A peripheral blood sample was collected from each donor, and TCR beta sequencing was performed on peripheral blood mononuclear cells. The Qiagen DNeasy Blood Extraction Kit was used to extract genomic DNA from the blood cell samples. The method behind the library was the immunoSEQ multiplex PCR assay. For the multiplex PCR, a mixture combining 60 forward primers for TCR Vbeta segments and 13 reverse primers for TCR Jbeta segments was used. Amplification of the CDR3 region of rearranged TCR beta genes was performed with a multiplex PCR assay on genomic DNA. The amplified TCR beta libraries were sequenced on the Illumina HiSeq System as 87-base-pair reads. In the authors' own workflow: A later analysis counted approximately 84 million unique TCR beta chains across the 650 to 800 repertoires, and 9.5 million to 11 million of these chains were shared by at least two donors. Raw reads were error-corrected and collapsed into unique sequences with a nearest-neighbor algorithm that merged closely related sequences to remove PCR and sequencing errors. Alignment of CDR3 sequences to IMGT reference sequences was used to assign V, D and J gene segments. For a sequence to be retained, a match of at least six nucleotides was required to both a V gene segment and a J gene segment. A rearrangement was called productive if the CDR3 had no stop codons and remained in frame with V and J, and every other rearrangement was called non-productive. CDR3 was defined according to IMGT convention as the region running from the second conserved V-encoded cysteine to the conserved J-encoded phenylalanine. The earlier analysis of about 640 of the donors excluded any sequence lacking an unambiguous match to a single V gene segment. In an earlier analysis of approximately 610 of the donors, V segments were called functional above 56.7% productive rearrangements and were called segregating when the between-donor standard deviation exceeded 5%. A statistical classification framework was built for diagnosing cytomegalovirus status from the catalog of TCR beta chain sequences. A later analysis assigned V and J genes by comparing TCR nucleotide sequences with IMGT/GENE-DB human TR gene sequences. A later analysis assigned CDR3 sequences and most-parsimonious VDJ recombination scenarios with the TCRdist pipeline. A later analysis defined each TCR beta chain by its CDR3 amino acid sequence plus V-gene family, and excluded reads lacking a unique V-gene family. A later analysis removed nearly 600 highly shared, low-generation-probability nucleotide sequences to deal with suspected cross-contamination and a sequencing artifact. In a later analysis, a clonal expansion index for each public chain was calculated from normalized within-repertoire ranks of inferred template counts. In a later analysis, generation probabilities were computed with a VDJ recombination model fitted to out-of-frame rearrangements, and the resulting probabilities were checked against IGoR. In a later analysis, TCR-TCR, TCR-HLA and TCR-CMV co-occurrence was scored with hypergeometric tests, and a repertoire-size bias correction was applied to TCR pairs. In a later analysis, false discovery rates were estimated by permuting HLA or CMV assignments 20 times. In a later analysis, co-occurring TCRs were grouped with DBSCAN, and TCRdist sequence similarity was added when clustering was performed within HLA-allele-positive subsets. Co-occurrence clustering excluded repertoires with fewer than 30,000 or more than 120,000 public chains, plus five with anomalous nucleotide sharing. In its TCRdb copy, this immuneACCESS table keeps in-frame sequences only and misses some clones. Where compared with another copy, unresolved V genes explain less than half of these, and the others have no known cause. D and trimming come from the DNA, and the V and J calls and clone size come from that table. Within this sample are under 150,000 clones, with more than 80% of them counted one time only. Roughly 3% of the sample is held by the ten biggest clonotypes.

The germline V gene (reference sequence) sets CDR1 to SGHNT and CDR2 to YYREEE. Clipping removes 4 bases from V and 3 bases from J, with 6 as the unmatched junction base count. The CDR3, cysteine through phenylalanine, is 14 amino acids long. Only the CDR3 region is kept as DNA, spanning 42 bases read in frame from base 1. The paper as a whole reports these results and caveats: In a later analysis, TCR association rates were found to vary across HLA loci, with the most associated TCRs seen for DRB1 alleles and the fewest for HLA-C alleles. HLA typing was unavailable for some donors at each locus, so association tests used only the typed subset. A cluster of highly shared sequence variants was judged likely to represent a technical artifact of the sequencing pipeline. This cohort had only TCR beta chains sequenced, and the lack of alpha or paired-chain data limited which features could be detected. The study gave a list of about 170 TCR beta chains associated with cytomegalovirus. Compared with the roughly 700-donor mean, donors in an Asian-associated ancestry cluster had fewer N-insertions in productive TCRs, according to a later genetic analysis. A few of the identified cytomegalovirus-associated TCR beta chains were confirmed in vitro to be specific for cytomegalovirus antigens. Sequencing depth was assumed to be roughly uniform across donors in the presence/absence analyses, though that assumption may not hold. A later analysis found that most CMV-associated TCR beta chains appeared HLA-restricted, with HLA associations seemingly driven largely by CMV exposure. When HLA alleles, especially DR and DQ, strongly co-occurred, attributing TCR associations to individual alleles was difficult. A later analysis associated roughly 17,000 TCR beta sequences with specific HLA alleles at a false discovery rate of 0.05. Some IMGT-functional V segments, including TRBV6-2 and TRBV6-3, could not be told apart with the 87-base-pair reads, so those segments were excluded. A further reported finding was that TCR beta sequences accurately predicted the HLA-A and HLA-B alleles for most subjects in the first cohort. Compared with equally common non-associated chains, HLA-associated TCR beta chains in a later analysis were more clonally expanded and had lower generation probabilities. Correlated functional status among segregating V segments might be attributable to linkage disequilibrium, but an unknown experimental factor could not be ruled out. The classifier was reported to diagnose cytomegalovirus status with high specificity and sensitivity in both the original and validation cohorts. Immune exposure information for the cohort was limited to CMV serostatus. Broadly in line with IMGT annotations, most TCR beta V segments showed up in productive rearrangements about 87% or about 30% of the time in an earlier analysis of 450 to 600 of the donors. A later analysis reported that several top co-occurrence clusters appeared linked to parvovirus B19, influenza, CMV and Epstein-Barr virus. Most TCR sequences were observed very rarely across donors, whereas some public TCRs were present in many individuals. Because counts were too low, seventeen rarely observed V segments, including chromosome 9 orphons, were excluded from the earlier analysis of 587 of the donors. According to the authors, the approach could potentially be generalized to other disease states and immunological phenotypes. In a later genetic analysis, a missense DCLRE1C variant was associated with V-gene and J-gene trimming of TCR beta chains, and the association was replicated in an independent cohort.

Specimen: PBMCs. The chain couples TRBV5-4 to TRBJ2-7; 8 middle bases align to TRBD2. The TCR comes from a male donor in good health and CMV-seronegative. At the DNA level, the sequence is TGTGCCAGCAGCCTAGGACGGGGGGGCTACGAGCAGTACTTC. Protein translation: CASSLGRGGYEQYF.